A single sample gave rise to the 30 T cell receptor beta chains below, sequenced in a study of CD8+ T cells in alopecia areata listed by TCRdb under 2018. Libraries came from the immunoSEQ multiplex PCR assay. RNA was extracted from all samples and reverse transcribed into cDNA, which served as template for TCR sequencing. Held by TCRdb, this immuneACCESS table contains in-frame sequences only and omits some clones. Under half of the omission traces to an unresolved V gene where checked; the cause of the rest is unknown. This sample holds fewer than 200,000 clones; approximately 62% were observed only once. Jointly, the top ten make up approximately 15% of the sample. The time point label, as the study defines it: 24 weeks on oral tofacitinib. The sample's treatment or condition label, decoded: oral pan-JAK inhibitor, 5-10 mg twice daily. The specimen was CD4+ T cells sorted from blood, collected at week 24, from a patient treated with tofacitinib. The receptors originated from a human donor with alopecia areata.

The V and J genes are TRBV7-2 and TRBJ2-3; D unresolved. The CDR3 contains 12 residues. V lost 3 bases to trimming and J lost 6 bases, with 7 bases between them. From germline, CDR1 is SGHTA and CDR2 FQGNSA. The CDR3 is CASSFTVDTQYF. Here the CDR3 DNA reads TGTGCCAGCAGCTTTACGGTGGATACGCAGTATTTT.

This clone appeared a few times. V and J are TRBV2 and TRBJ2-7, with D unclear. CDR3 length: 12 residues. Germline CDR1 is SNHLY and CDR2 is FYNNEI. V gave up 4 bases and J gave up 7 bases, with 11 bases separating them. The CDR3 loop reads CASSVGKTEQYF. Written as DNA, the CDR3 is TGTGCCAGCAGTGTTGGGAAGACAGAGCAGTACTTC.

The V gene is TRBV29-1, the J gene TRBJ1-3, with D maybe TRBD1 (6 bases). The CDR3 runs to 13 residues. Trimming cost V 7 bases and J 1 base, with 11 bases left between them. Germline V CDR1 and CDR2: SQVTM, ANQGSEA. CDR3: CSAVGGSGNTIYF. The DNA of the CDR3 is TGCAGCGCCGTAGGGGGGTCTGGAAACACCATATATTTT.

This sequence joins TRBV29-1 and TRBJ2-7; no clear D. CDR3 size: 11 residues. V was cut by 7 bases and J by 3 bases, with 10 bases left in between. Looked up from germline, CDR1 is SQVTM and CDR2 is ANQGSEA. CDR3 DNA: TGCAGCGCCAAGGACGGCTACGAGCAGTACTTC. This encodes CSAKDGYEQYF.

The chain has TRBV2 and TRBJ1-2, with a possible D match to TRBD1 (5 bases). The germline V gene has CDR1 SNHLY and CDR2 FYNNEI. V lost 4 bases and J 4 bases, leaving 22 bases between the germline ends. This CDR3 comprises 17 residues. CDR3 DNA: TGTGCCAGCAGTGGGGAGGTTAAATCAGGGCCAGGCTATGGCTACACCTTC. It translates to CASSGEVKSGPGYGYTF. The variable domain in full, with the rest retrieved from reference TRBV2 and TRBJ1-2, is EPEVTQTPSHQVTQMGQEVILRCVPISNHLYFYWYRQILGQKVEFLVSFYNNEISEKSEIFDDQFSVERPDGSNFTLKIRSTKLEDSAMYFCASSGEVKSGPGYGYTFGSGTRLTVV.

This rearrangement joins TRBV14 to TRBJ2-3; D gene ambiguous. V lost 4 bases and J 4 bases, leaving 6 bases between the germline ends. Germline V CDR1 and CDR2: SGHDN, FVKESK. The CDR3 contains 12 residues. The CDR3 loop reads CASSLNADTQYF. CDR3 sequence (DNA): TGTGCCAGCAGCCTAAACGCAGATACGCAGTATTTT.

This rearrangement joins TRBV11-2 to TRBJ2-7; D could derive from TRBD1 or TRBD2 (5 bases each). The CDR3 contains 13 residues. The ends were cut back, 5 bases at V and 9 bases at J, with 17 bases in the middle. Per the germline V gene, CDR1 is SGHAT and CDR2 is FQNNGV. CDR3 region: CASSLGTVAGQYF. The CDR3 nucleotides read TGTGCCAGCAGCCTCGGGACCGTGGCCGGGCAGTACTTC. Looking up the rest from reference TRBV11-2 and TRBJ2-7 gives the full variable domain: EAGVAQSPRYKIIEKRQSVAFWCNPISGHATLYWYQQILGQGPKLLIQFQNNGVVDDSQLPKDRFSAERLKGVDSTLKIQPAKLEDSAVYLCASSLGTVAGQYFGPGTRLTVT.

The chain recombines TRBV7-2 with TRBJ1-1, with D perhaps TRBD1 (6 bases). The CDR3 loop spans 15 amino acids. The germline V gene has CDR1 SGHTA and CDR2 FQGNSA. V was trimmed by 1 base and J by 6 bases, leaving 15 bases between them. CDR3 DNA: TGTGCCAGCAGCTTAGAACTGGGGGCCAGCGCTGAAGCTTTCTTT. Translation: CASSLELGASAEAFF.

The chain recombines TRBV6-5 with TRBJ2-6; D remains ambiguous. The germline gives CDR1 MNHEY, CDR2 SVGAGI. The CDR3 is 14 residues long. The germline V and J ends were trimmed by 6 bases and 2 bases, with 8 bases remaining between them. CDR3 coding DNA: TGTGCCAGCAGAAGGATAGCTGGGGCCAACGTCCTGACTTTC. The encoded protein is CASRRIAGANVLTF.

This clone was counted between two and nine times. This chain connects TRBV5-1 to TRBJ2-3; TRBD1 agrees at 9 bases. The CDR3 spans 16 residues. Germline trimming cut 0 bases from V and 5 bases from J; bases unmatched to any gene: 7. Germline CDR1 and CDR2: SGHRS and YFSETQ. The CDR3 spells CASSLDNTGGQDTQYF. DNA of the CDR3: TGCGCCAGCAGCTTGGATAACACAGGGGGCCAAGATACGCAGTATTTT.

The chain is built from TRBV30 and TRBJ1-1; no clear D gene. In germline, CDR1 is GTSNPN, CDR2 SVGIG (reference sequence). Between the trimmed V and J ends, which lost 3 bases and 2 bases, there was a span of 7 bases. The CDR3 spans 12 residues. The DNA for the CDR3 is TGTGCCTGGAGCCCCATAAACACTGAAGCTTTCTTT. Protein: CAWSPINTEAFF.

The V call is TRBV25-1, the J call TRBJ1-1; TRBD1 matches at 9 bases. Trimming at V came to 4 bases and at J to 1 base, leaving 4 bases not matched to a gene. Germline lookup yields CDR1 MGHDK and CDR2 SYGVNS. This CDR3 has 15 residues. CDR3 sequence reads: CASSAAGQGNTEAFF. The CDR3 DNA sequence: TGTGCCAGCAGTGCCGCGGGACAGGGGAACACTGAAGCTTTCTTT.

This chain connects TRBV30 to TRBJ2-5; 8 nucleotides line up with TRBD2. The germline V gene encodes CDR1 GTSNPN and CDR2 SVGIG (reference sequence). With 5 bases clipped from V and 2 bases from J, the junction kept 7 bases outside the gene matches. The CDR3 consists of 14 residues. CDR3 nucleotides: TGTGCCTGGCGCCCGCGGGGGGCTCAAGAGACCCAGTACTTC. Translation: CAWRPRGAQETQYF.

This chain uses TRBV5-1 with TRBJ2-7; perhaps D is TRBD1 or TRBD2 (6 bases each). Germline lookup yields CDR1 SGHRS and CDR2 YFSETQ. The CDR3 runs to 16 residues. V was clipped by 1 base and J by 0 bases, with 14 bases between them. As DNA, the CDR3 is TGCGCCAGCAGCTTGTCTTCGTCGGGGGCCTCCTACGAGCAGTACTTC. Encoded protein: CASSLSSSGASYEQYF. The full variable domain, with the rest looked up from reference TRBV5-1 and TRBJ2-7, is KAGVTQTPRYLIKTRGQQVTLSCSPISGHRSVSWYQQTPGQGLQFLFEYFSETQRNKGNFPGRFSGRQFSNSRSEMNVSTLELGDSALYLCASSLSSSGASYEQYFGPGTRLTVT.

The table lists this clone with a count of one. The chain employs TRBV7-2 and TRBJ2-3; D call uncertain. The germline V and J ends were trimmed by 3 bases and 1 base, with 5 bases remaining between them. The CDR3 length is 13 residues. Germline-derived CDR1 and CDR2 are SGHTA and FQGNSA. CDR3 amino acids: CASSFIRTDTQYF. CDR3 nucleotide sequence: TGTGCCAGCAGCTTTATACGCACAGATACGCAGTATTTT.

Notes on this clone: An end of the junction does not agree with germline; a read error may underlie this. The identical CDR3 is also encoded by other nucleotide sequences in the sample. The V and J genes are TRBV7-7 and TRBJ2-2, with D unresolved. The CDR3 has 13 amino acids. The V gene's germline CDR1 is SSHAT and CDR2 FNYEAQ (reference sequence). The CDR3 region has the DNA TGTGCTAGCAGCTTAGCTCCCACCGGGGAGCTGTTTTTT. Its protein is CASSLAPTGELFF.

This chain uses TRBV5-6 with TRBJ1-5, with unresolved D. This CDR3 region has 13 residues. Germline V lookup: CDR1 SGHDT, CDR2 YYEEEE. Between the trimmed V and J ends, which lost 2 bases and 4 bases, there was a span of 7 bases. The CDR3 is CASSLDVNQPQHF. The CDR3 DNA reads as TGTGCCAGCAGCTTAGACGTAAATCAGCCCCAGCATTTT.

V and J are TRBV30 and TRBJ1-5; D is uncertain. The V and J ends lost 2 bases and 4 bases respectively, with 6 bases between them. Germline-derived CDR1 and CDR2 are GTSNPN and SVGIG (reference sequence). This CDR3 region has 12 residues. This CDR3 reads CAWSRVNQPQHF. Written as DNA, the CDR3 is TGTGCCTGGAGTAGGGTGAATCAGCCCCAGCATTTT.

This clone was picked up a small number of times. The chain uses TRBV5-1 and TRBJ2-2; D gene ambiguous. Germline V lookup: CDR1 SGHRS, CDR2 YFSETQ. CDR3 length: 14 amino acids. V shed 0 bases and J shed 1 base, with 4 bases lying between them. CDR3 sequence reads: CASSLDGNTGELFF. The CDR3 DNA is TGCGCCAGCAGCTTGGACGGGAACACCGGGGAGCTGTTTTTT.

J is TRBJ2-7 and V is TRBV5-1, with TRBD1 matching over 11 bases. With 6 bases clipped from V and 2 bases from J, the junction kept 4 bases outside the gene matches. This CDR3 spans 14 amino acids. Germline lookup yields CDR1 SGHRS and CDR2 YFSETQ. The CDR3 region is CASKRTGGTYEQYF. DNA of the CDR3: TGCGCCAGCAAGAGGACAGGGGGCACCTACGAGCAGTACTTC.

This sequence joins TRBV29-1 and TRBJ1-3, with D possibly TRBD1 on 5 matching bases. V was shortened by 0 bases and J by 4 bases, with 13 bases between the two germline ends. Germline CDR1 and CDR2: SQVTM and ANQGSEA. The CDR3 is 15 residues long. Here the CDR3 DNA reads TGCAGCGTTGAAGATAGGAGGACAAGCGGAAACACCATATATTTT. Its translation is CSVEDRRTSGNTIYF.

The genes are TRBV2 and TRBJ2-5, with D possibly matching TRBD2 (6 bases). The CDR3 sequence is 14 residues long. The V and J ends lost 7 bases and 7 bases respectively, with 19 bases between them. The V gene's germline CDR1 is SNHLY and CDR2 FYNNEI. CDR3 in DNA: TGTGCCAGCATCCAAAGAGGGCTGGAGGGGACCCAGTACTTC. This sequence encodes CASIQRGLEGTQYF. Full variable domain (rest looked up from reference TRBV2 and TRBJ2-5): EPEVTQTPSHQVTQMGQEVILRCVPISNHLYFYWYRQILGQKVEFLVSFYNNEISEKSEIFDDQFSVERPDGSNFTLKIRSTKLEDSAMYFCASIQRGLEGTQYFGPGTRLLVL.

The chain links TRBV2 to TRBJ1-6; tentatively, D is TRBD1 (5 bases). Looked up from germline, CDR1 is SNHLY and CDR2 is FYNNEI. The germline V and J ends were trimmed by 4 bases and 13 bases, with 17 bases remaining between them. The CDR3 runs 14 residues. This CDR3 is CASSAGGTLMPLHF. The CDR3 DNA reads TGTGCCAGCAGTGCAGGAGGGACCCTTATGCCCCTCCACTTT.

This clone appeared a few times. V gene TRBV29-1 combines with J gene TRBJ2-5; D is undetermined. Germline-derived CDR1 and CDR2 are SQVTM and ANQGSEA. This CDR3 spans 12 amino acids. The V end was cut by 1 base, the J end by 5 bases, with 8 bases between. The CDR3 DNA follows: TGCAGCGTTGAAGTACCCACGGAGACCCAGTACTTC. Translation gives CSVEVPTETQYF.

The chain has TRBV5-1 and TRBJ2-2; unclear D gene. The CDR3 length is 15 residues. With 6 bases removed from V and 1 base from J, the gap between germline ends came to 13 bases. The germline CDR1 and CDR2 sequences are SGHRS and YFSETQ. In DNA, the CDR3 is TGCGCCAGCACCTTACAGACATTGAACACCGGGGAGCTGTTTTTT. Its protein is CASTLQTLNTGELFF.

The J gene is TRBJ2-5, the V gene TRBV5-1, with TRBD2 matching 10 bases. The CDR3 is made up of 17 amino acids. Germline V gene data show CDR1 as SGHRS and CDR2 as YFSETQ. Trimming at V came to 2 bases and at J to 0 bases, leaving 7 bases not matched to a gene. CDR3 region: CASSLSAGGPDQETQYF. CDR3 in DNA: TGCGCCAGCAGCTTATCAGCGGGGGGGCCGGACCAAGAGACCCAGTACTTC.

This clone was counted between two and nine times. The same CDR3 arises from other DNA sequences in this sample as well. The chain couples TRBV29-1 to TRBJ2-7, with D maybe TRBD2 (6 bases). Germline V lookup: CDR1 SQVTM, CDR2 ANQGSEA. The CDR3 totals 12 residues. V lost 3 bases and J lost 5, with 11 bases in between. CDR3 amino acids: CSVDGGADEQYF. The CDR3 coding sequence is TGCAGCGTTGACGGCGGGGCCGACGAGCAGTACTTC.

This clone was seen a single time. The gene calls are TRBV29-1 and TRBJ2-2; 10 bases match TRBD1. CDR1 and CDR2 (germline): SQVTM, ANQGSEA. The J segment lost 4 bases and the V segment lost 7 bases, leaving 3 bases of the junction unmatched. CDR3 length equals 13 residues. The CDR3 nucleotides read TGCAGCGCGGGACAGGGGACCACCGGGGAGCTGTTTTTT. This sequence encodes CSAGQGTTGELFF.

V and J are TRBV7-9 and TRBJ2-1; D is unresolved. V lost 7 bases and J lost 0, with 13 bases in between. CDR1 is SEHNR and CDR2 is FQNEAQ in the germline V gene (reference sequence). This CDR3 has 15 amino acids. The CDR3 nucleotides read TGTGCCAGCACTCAGGACCGGAGCTCCTACAATGAGCAGTTCTTC. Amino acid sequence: CASTQDRSSYNEQFF.

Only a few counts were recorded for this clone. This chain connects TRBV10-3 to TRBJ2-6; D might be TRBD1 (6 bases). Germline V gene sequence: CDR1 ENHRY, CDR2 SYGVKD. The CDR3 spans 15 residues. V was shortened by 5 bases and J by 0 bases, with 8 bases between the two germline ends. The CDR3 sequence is CAISTQGSGANVLTF. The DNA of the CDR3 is TGTGCCATCAGTACACAGGGCTCTGGGGCCAACGTCCTGACTTTC.